Below, 8 T cell receptor beta chains from the same sample are listed, as sequenced in a study of blood T cell repertoires in COVID-19. Some clones are missing from TCRdb's copy, which holds only in-frame ones; the method was immunoSEQ multiplex PCR. The table lists roughly 440,000 clones, 88% of them singletons. Sequencing used peripheral blood. These receptors were obtained from a woman aged 45-65 years with COVID-19, enrolled during active disease.

V is TRBV11-2 and J is TRBJ2-1, with 8 bases matching TRBD1. After removal of 0 bases from V and 11 bases from J, the junction contained 6 bases not matched to a gene. This CDR3 spans 14 amino acids. Germline values: CDR1 SGHAT, CDR2 FQNNGV. The CDR3 protein is CASSLEPDREKQFF. The CDR3 coding sequence is TGTGCCAGCAGCTTAGAACCGGACAGGGAAAAGCAGTTCTTC.

The V call is TRBV5-1, the J call TRBJ1-5; possible D gene TRBD1, 5 bases. Deletions cut 4 bases from V and 6 bases from J, with 17 bases between. Germline lookup yields CDR1 SGHRS and CDR2 YFSETQ. The CDR3 totals 15 residues. In DNA, the CDR3 is TGCGCCAGCAGCCTAAGGGCGGGGGGTGGTCAGCCCCAGCATTTT. Translation: CASSLRAGGGQPQHF.

This clone came up a few times. The gene calls are TRBV19 and TRBJ2-7; unclear D gene. Germline V gene data show CDR1 as LNHDA and CDR2 as SQIVND (reference sequence). With 2 bases removed from V and 0 bases from J, the gap between germline ends came to 5 bases. The CDR3 totals 13 residues. The CDR3 here is CASSISVSYEQYF. The CDR3 region has the DNA TGTGCCAGTAGTATATCAGTCTCCTACGAGCAGTACTTC.

This clone was detected a few times. The J gene is TRBJ2-1, the V gene TRBV7-2; D gene uncertain. Trimming removed 6 bases from V and 0 bases from J, with 15 bases in between. This CDR3 contains 16 residues. The germline V gene encodes CDR1 SGHTA and CDR2 FQGNSA. CDR3 loop: CASRINSYSSYNEQFF. The CDR3, as DNA: TGTGCCAGCAGAATTAACAGTTACAGCTCCTACAATGAGCAGTTCTTC.

This rearrangement joins TRBV5-4 to TRBJ1-1; TRBD1 agrees at 8 bases. Trimming took 4 bases from V and 1 from J; bases not matched to a gene: 3. Germline lookup yields CDR1 SGHNT and CDR2 YYREEE (reference sequence). The CDR3 length is 14 residues. The CDR3 sequence: CASSGGQGNTEAFF. As DNA, the CDR3 is TGTGCCAGCAGCGGAGGACAGGGGAACACTGAAGCTTTCTTT.

The chain links TRBV13 to TRBJ2-1, with a weak D call TRBD2 (5 bases). CDR1 and CDR2 from the germline V gene are PRHDT and FYEKMQ (reference sequence). V shed 7 bases and J shed 0 bases, with 13 bases lying between them. The CDR3 is 15 residues long. The CDR3, as DNA: TGTGCCAGCAACCTCGGGCGGGCCTCCTACAATGAGCAGTTCTTC. Translated: CASNLGRASYNEQFF.

The rearrangement links TRBV11-2 to TRBJ2-7, with 13 bases matching TRBD2. The length of the CDR3 is 15 residues. CDR1 and CDR2 (germline): SGHAT, FQNNGV. J lost 9 bases, V lost 4 bases, and 9 bases had no gene match. The chain's CDR3 is CASSSGTSGVVRQYF. As DNA, the CDR3 is TGTGCCAGCAGCTCCGGGACTAGCGGGGTGGTGCGGCAGTACTTC.

This chain links TRBV27 with TRBJ2-7, with D tentatively TRBD1 (6 bases). Germline lookup yields CDR1 MNHEY and CDR2 SMNVEV (reference sequence). V was pared by 3 bases and J by 3 bases, with 18 bases between. The CDR3 sequence is 16 residues long. The DNA of the CDR3 is TGTGCCAGCAGTTTCGTGGGCAGGGGACGCGTCTACGAGCAGTACTTC. Translated, it gives CASSFVGRGRVYEQYF.